The 23 T cell receptor beta chains below come from one sample, sequenced in a study of neoadjuvant anti-PD-1 for oral cavity cancer. Time point reported: after neoadjuvant nivolumab, at surgical resection. Assay used: immunoSEQ multiplex PCR; TCRdb lists only in-frame clones, some missing. Of roughly 68,000 clones listed, around 85% are singletons. Sequences were derived from PBMCs, sampled after nivolumab (anti-PD-1) treatment. The receptor set was obtained from a person between 35 and 79 years old with oral cavity squamous cell carcinoma.

The chain carries TRBV10-2 and TRBJ2-5; 13 bases align to TRBD2. The germline V gene has CDR1 WSHSY and CDR2 SAAADI. This CDR3 spans 15 amino acids. V shed 2 bases, J shed 7 bases, and the junction held 4 bases outside the gene matches. In nucleotides, the CDR3 is TGCGCCAGCAGTGAGGGACTAGCGGGAGTTGCGACCCAGTACTTC. As protein: CASSEGLAGVATQYF.

This clone was observed a single time. The rearrangement links TRBV14 to TRBJ1-2; D is perhaps TRBD1 (6 bases). Per the germline V gene, CDR1 is SGHDN and CDR2 is FVKESK. CDR3 size: 14 residues. The ends were cut back, 4 bases at V and 4 bases at J, with 13 bases in the middle. The CDR3 region has the DNA TGTGCCAGCAGCCCTCCGGGGGCGTTCTATGGCTACACCTTC. Its translation: CASSPPGAFYGYTF.

This clone was recorded at least ten times. The V call is TRBV30, the J call TRBJ2-4; D is unclear. CDR1 is GTSNPN and CDR2 is SVGIG in the germline V gene (reference sequence). This CDR3 region has 15 residues. Trimming removed 1 base from V and 4 bases from J, with 14 bases in between. CDR3 loop: CAWSAPDGVKNIQYF. CDR3 in DNA: TGTGCCTGGAGTGCCCCAGACGGAGTGAAAAACATTCAGTACTTC.

This chain links TRBV10-3 with TRBJ1-5; D not resolved. Germline V CDR1 and CDR2: ENHRY, SYGVKD. CDR3 length: 14 residues. V was trimmed by 4 bases and J by 2 bases, leaving 9 bases between them. In DNA, the CDR3 is TGTGCCATCAGTGGTGACGGGGGCAATCAGCCCCAGCATTTT. It specifies CAISGDGGNQPQHF.

The rearrangement joins TRBV7-3 to TRBJ2-7, with D unclear. Germline CDR1 and CDR2: SGHTA and FQGTGA. The V end lost 5 bases, the J end lost 0 bases, and 14 bases lay between the germline ends. The CDR3 has 15 amino acids. DNA for the CDR3: TGTGCCAGCAGCCCCTTTGCAGCCAGCTCCTACGAGCAGTACTTC. The encoded protein is CASSPFAASSYEQYF.

This clone has a single count. The gene calls are TRBV7-9 and TRBJ1-2, with D perhaps TRBD1 (5 bases). V was clipped by 5 bases and J by 4 bases, with 17 bases between them. Germline loops: CDR1 SEHNR, CDR2 FQNEAQ (reference sequence). This CDR3 has 15 residues. In nucleotides, the CDR3 is TGTGCCAGCAGCAGCCCTGGCGGGGCGGGCTATGGCTACACCTTC. It is translated as CASSSPGGAGYGYTF.

The chain couples TRBV10-3 to TRBJ1-1, with D perhaps matching TRBD1 (5 bases). V lost 0 bases and J 8 bases, leaving 10 bases between the germline ends. The V gene's germline CDR1 is ENHRY and CDR2 SYGVKD. The CDR3 contains 13 residues. In nucleotides, the CDR3 is TGTGCCATCAGTGAGTCGGGGCAGGGAGAAGCTTTCTTT. Amino acids: CAISESGQGEAFF.

Only one count was recorded for this clone. The chain uses TRBV18 and TRBJ1-6; D is perhaps TRBD1 (6 bases). Per the germline V gene, CDR1 is KGHSH and CDR2 is LQKENI. The V and J ends lost 3 bases and 4 bases respectively, with 16 bases between them. The CDR3 is 17 residues long. CDR3 residues: CASSPRGAVEYNSPLHF. The CDR3 coding sequence is TGTGCCAGCTCACCGAGGGGGGCAGTAGAATATAATTCACCCCTCCACTTT.

The rearrangement uses TRBV5-1 and TRBJ2-7; tentative D call: TRBD1 (5 bases). Germline CDR1 and CDR2: SGHRS and YFSETQ. Trimming took off 7 bases at V and 3 bases at J, with 17 bases between the two ends. The CDR3 has 14 amino acids. This CDR3 is CASPTEIMNYEQYF. CDR3 bases: TGCGCCAGCCCGACAGAGATAATGAACTACGAGCAGTACTTC.

The chain uses TRBV10-3 and TRBJ1-3; D may be TRBD1 (6 bases). V was shortened by 3 bases and J by 0 bases, with 9 bases between the two germline ends. Germline values: CDR1 ENHRY, CDR2 SYGVKD. The CDR3 totals 15 residues. DNA of the CDR3: TGTGCCATCAGTGACACAGGGATCTCTGGAAACACCATATATTTT. Translated, it gives CAISDTGISGNTIYF.

This clone has a single count. The genes are TRBV5-1 and TRBJ1-4; no definite D call. CDR3 length equals 16 residues. Trimming pared 0 bases from V and 0 bases from J, leaving 9 bases between. Germline assignment: CDR1 SGHRS and CDR2 YFSETQ. The CDR3 nucleotides read TGCGCCAGCAGCTTGGCCTCGGCAGCAACTAATGAAAAACTGTTTTTT. It yields the protein CASSLASAATNEKLFF. Combining the CDR3 with reference TRBV5-1 and TRBJ1-4 gives the whole variable domain KAGVTQTPRYLIKTRGQQVTLSCSPISGHRSVSWYQQTPGQGLQFLFEYFSETQRNKGNFPGRFSGRQFSNSRSEMNVSTLELGDSALYLCASSLASAATNEKLFFGSGTQLSVL.

The rearrangement joins TRBV10-1 to TRBJ2-7, with D possibly TRBD2 on 5 matching bases. The CDR3 runs to 13 residues. CDR1 is WNHNN and CDR2 is SYGVQD in the germline V gene (reference sequence). Trimming removed 2 bases from V and 2 bases from J, with 7 bases in between. CDR3 DNA: TGCGCCAGCAGTGAGAAGGAGGCCTACGAGCAGTACTTC. Its translation: CASSEKEAYEQYF.

The genes are TRBV6-5 and TRBJ2-5; D uncertain. V gave up 5 bases and J gave up 4 bases, with 17 bases separating them. Germline V lookup: CDR1 MNHEY, CDR2 SVGAGI. The CDR3 runs 15 residues. The CDR3 coding sequence is TGTGCCAGCAGTCCCTCAGCCCCGCGCGGAGAGACCCAGTACTTC. As protein: CASSPSAPRGETQYF.

The V call is TRBV27, the J call TRBJ1-1; D possibly corresponds to TRBD1 (6 bases). CDR1 MNHEY and CDR2 SMNVEV come from the germline V gene (reference sequence). CDR3 length: 15 residues. V shed 3 bases and J shed 6 bases, with 17 bases lying between them. CDR3 nucleotides: TGTGCCAGCAGTTTTACGGGGCAGGGGACTTCTGAAGCTTTCTTT. This codes for CASSFTGQGTSEAFF.

The chain combines TRBV27 with TRBJ1-1, with D tentatively TRBD1 (5 bases). This CDR3 has 16 amino acids. V was cut by 6 bases and J by 6 bases, with 23 bases left in between. The germline gives CDR1 MNHEY, CDR2 SMNVEV (reference sequence). CDR3 DNA sequence: TGTGCCAGCAGAAGGAGGACACTTACCCTTGAGGCTGAAGCTTTCTTT. Amino acids: CASRRRTLTLEAEAFF.

J is TRBJ2-1 and V is TRBV19; a weak D match, TRBD2 (6 bases). The CDR3 extends over 15 amino acids. The germline CDR1 and CDR2 sequences are LNHDA and SQIVND (reference sequence). Trimming shortened V by 3 bases and J by 8 bases, and 17 bases separated the two germline ends. The CDR3 loop is CASSIAGLRLHEQFF. CDR3 in DNA: TGTGCCAGTAGTATCGCAGGACTACGACTCCATGAGCAGTTCTTC.

The chain carries TRBV18 and TRBJ2-4; 8 bases agree with TRBD1. With 3 bases clipped from V and 7 bases from J, the junction kept 5 bases outside the gene matches. The CDR3 runs to 14 residues. In germline, CDR1 is KGHSH, CDR2 LQKENI. CDR3 nucleotides: TGTGCCAGCTCACCCCAGGGGGCCCCGAACATTCAGTACTTC. Translated: CASSPQGAPNIQYF.

This chain links TRBV25-1 with TRBJ2-5; D not certain. Germline loops: CDR1 MGHDK, CDR2 SYGVNS. The CDR3 is 14 amino acids. V gave up 7 bases and J gave up 5 bases, with 17 bases separating them. The CDR3 protein is CASTVMGSRETQYF. CDR3 bases: TGTGCCAGCACCGTGATGGGATCGCGGGAGACCCAGTACTTC. Supplemented by reference TRBV25-1 and TRBJ2-5, the full variable domain reads EADIYQTPRYLVIGTGKKITLECSQTMGHDKMYWYQQDPGMELHLIHYSYGVNSTEKGDLSSESTVSRIRTEHFPLTLESARPSHTSQYLCASTVMGSRETQYFGPGTRLLVL.

This clone was counted a single time. The V gene is TRBV29-1, the J gene TRBJ2-7; D not certain. Trimming stripped 5 bases from V and 3 bases from J, with 11 bases between. Germline values: CDR1 SQVTM, CDR2 ANQGSEA. The CDR3 runs 12 residues. The DNA of the CDR3 is TGCAGCGTTTCTCTTACCTACTACGAGCAGTACTTC. Its translation: CSVSLTYYEQYF.

The chain uses TRBV7-8 and TRBJ1-3; a weak D match, TRBD1 (6 bases). The germline V gene encodes CDR1 SGHVS and CDR2 FQNEAQ. CDR3 size: 18 residues. Trimming cost V 4 bases and J 0 bases, with 19 bases left between them. The DNA of the CDR3 is TGTGCCAGCAGCTCCCTCGGGAGGGGGTTCTCCTCTGGAAACACCATATATTTT. This codes for CASSSLGRGFSSGNTIYF.

The chain joins TRBV4-2 to TRBJ2-2, with 12 bases aligning to TRBD2. Germline-derived CDR1 and CDR2 are LGHNA and YNFKEQ. The CDR3 runs 19 residues. J lost 4 bases, V lost 4 bases, and 13 bases had no gene match. CDR3 region: CASSPQSSGLAGRTGELFF. The CDR3 nucleotides are TGTGCCAGCAGCCCACAAAGTTCGGGACTAGCGGGCCGCACCGGGGAGCTGTTTTTT.

The V and J genes are TRBV7-9 and TRBJ2-6, with D unclear. Germline CDR1 SEHNR, CDR2 FQNEAQ (reference sequence). V was shortened by 2 bases and J by 0 bases, with 5 bases between the two germline ends. The CDR3 is 15 residues long. The CDR3 region has the DNA TGTGCCAGCAGCTTACGTAGCTCTGGGGCCAACGTCCTGACTTTC. Encoded protein: CASSLRSSGANVLTF.

The CDR3 DNA reads as TGTGCCAGCAGCTACAGGGGTACGGGAAACACCATATATTTT. It codes for CASSYRGTGNTIYF. The chain joins TRBV7-8 to TRBJ1-3; 7 bases align to TRBD1. V was clipped by 4 bases and J by 4 bases; unmatched bases: 4. Per germline, CDR1 SGHVS and CDR2 FQNEAQ. The CDR3 is 14 residues long.